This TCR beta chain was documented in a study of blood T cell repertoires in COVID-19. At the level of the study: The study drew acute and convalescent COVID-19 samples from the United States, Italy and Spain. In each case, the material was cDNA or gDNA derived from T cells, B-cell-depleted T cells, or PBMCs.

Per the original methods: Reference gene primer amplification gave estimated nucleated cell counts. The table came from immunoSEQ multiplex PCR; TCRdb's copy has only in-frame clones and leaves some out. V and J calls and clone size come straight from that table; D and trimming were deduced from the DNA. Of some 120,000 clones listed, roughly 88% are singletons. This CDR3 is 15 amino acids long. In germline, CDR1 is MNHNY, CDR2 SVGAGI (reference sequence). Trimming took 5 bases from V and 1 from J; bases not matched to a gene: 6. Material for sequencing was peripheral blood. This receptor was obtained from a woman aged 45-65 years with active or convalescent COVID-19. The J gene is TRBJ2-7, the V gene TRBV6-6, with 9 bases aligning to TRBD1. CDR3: CASSGDRVLSYEQYF. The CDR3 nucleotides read TGTGCCAGCAGTGGGGACAGGGTCCTTTCCTACGAGCAGTACTTC.